This TCR beta chain derives from a study of blood T cell repertoires in COVID-19. For the study at large: Acute and convalescent COVID-19 specimens originated in the United States, Italy and Spain. T cells, B-cell-depleted T cells, or PBMCs provided the cDNA or gDNA that served as material.

The CDR3 totals 13 residues. Between the trimmed V and J ends, which lost 6 bases and 2 bases, there was a span of 10 bases. The germline V gene encodes CDR1 MNHEY and CDR2 SVGAGI. Authors' analysis steps: Estimation of nucleated cell counts relied on the amplification of reference gene primers. TCRdb's table, derived via immunoSEQ multiplex PCR, lists solely in-frame clones and lacks some. For V, J and clone size, that table is used; D and trimming come from the DNA. This sample has around 150,000 clones, with about 77% found just once. The sequenced sample was peripheral blood. This rearrangement joins TRBV6-5 to TRBJ1-2; no firm D call. The origin of this receptor is a woman older than 75 with acute or convalescent COVID-19. The DNA of the CDR3 is TGTGCCAGCAGCCGCGACACCAACTATGGCTACACCTTC. Protein product: CASSRDTNYGYTF.